A selection of T cell receptor beta chains follows, all from one sample in a study of cytomegalovirus exposure and HLA in healthy donors. TCRdb's copy holds only in-frame clones and misses some; the assay was immunoSEQ multiplex PCR. Here the sample spans about 96,000 clones, about four fifths being singletons. The sequencing sample was made of PBMCs. The receptors here all came from a female donor in good health and CMV-seropositive. The CDR3 runs from the conserved cysteine through the conserved F or W. D genes are given only for firm matches. Part of the rows lack a size; the others show once, few, many or a class for expanded clones.

cdr3_nt cdr3_aa d_call j_call clone_size v_call
TGTGCCAGTAGTCCAGGGGGGTACGCTTTCTTT CASSPGGYAFF TRBD1 TRBJ1-1 - TRBV19
TGTGCCGGCAGTTTAGGAGCAGCAACCCCCTACACCTTC CAGSLGAATPYTF - TRBJ1-2 - TRBV28
TGTGCCAGCAGTCCGACTAGCGGGGTCGCCGGGGAGCTGTTTTTT CASSPTSGVAGELFF TRBD2 TRBJ2-2 once TRBV6-5
TGTGCCAGCAGCCGCGACGAAGGGGCCGCGTATGGAGCTAATGAAAAACTGTTTTTT CASSRDEGAAYGANEKLFF - TRBJ1-4 - TRBV14
TGTGCCAGCAGCAGGACACCAGGGCAGGAGCAGCCCCAGCATTTT CASSRTPGQEQPQHF - TRBJ1-5 - TRBV6-1
TGCGCCAGCAGTGAGTCTCAGGGTGCCGGGGAGCTGTTTTTT CASSESQGAGELFF - TRBJ2-2 - TRBV10-1
TGTGCCAGCAGCCCCAACCGGAGGCAGTTCTTC CASSPNRRQFF - TRBJ2-1 few TRBV7-8
TGTGCCAGCAGTGAATTCGGCAATCAGCCCCAGCATTTT CASSEFGNQPQHF - TRBJ1-5 - TRBV6-1
TGTGCCAGCAGCTTAGACGGGACAGGGGCAGATACGCAGTATTTT CASSLDGTGADTQYF TRBD1 TRBJ2-3 - TRBV11-2
TGCGCCAGCAGCCAAGATCCGGTCACCGGGGAGCTGTTTTTT CASSQDPVTGELFF - TRBJ2-2 - TRBV4-1
TGTGCCAGCAGCTTAGCGGAGGGACAGGGGGTCCACGAGCAGTACTTC CASSLAEGQGVHEQYF TRBD1 TRBJ2-7 - TRBV7-6
TGCGCCAGCAGCTTGGCCTTGGGGGCCAACGAGCAGTACTTC CASSLALGANEQYF - TRBJ2-7 - TRBV5-1
TGTGCCAGCAGCACCGGACTACCGCACGATGAGCAGTTCTTC CASSTGLPHDEQFF - TRBJ2-1 - TRBV11-3
TGTGCCAGCAGTGGGGCTAGCGGGGTCTACGAGCAGTACTTC CASSGASGVYEQYF TRBD2 TRBJ2-7 - TRBV2
TGCGCCAGCAGCCAAGATCTCGCCCTTATTAGAGCGGGTGACCTACATCGGCAGTTCTTC CASSQDLALIRAGDLHRQFF - TRBJ2-1 - TRBV4-1
TGTGCCAGCAGCTCCAGACAGGGGGTCTCGGGGGAGCTGTTTTTT CASSSRQGVSGELFF TRBD1 TRBJ2-2 few TRBV7-2
TGTGCCAGCAGTTTTCGGGACAGGGGCTGGTATGGCTACACCTTC CASSFRDRGWYGYTF TRBD1 TRBJ1-2 - TRBV6-6
TGTGCCATCCGCACCTCGGGGGGAGGGACTGAAGCTTTCTTT CAIRTSGGGTEAFF - TRBJ1-1 - TRBV10-3
TGTGCCAGCAGGCCGGGTTCGAGCTCCTATAATTCACCCCTCCACTTT CASRPGSSSYNSPLHF - TRBJ1-6 - TRBV2
TGTGCCAGCAGTGCACCGGGGGGGCTTTACAATGAGCAGTTCTTC CASSAPGGLYNEQFF TRBD2 TRBJ2-1 - TRBV2
TGTGCCTGGAGTGGACTAACTCTGAACACTGAAGCTTTCTTT CAWSGLTLNTEAFF - TRBJ1-1 few TRBV30
TGTGCCAGCAGTTATAAGCCCCCGAACACTGAAGCTTTCTTT CASSYKPPNTEAFF - TRBJ1-1 few TRBV6-5
TGTGCCAGCAGCCTAGTGGGCCGGGAGTCACCCCTCCACTTT CASSLVGRESPLHF - TRBJ1-6 once TRBV7-2
TGTGCCAGCAGGGGGGGGTTGGCTCCCGGAGAGACCCAGTACTTC CASRGGLAPGETQYF TRBD2 TRBJ2-5 - TRBV2
TGTGCCTGGAGCCGGGGGTACGTGACTGAAGCTTTCTTT CAWSRGYVTEAFF - TRBJ1-1 few TRBV30
TGTGCCAGCAGCCAAGTTGGAGGAGCGGGGGACCACAATGAGCAGTTCTTC CASSQVGGAGDHNEQFF TRBD2 TRBJ2-1 few TRBV7-3
TGCGCCAGCAGTCAATCGAAGGCAGGGGGGACAGATACGCAGTATTTT CASSQSKAGGTDTQYF - TRBJ2-3 - TRBV23-1
TGCGCCAGCAGCTTAGGACAGGGGGCGGGTGATGAGCAGTTCTTC CASSLGQGAGDEQFF TRBD1 TRBJ2-1 few TRBV5-1
TGTGCCAAAAAATCTCCTAGCGGGGAATACAATGAGCAGTTCTTC CAKKSPSGEYNEQFF TRBD2 TRBJ2-1 - TRBV10-3
TGCGCCAGCAGCTTGGGGGGGGAGACCCAGTACCTCCAGCAGTACTTC CASSLGGETQYLQQYF - TRBJ2-5 - TRBV5-1
TGTGCCAGCGCTGCGTTCTCTGGAAACACCATATATTTT CASAAFSGNTIYF - TRBJ1-3 - TRBV7-9
TGCGCCAGCAGCCGAGATCGACAGACAGATACGCAGTATTTT CASSRDRQTDTQYF - TRBJ2-3 - TRBV4-3
TGTGCCAGCAGCCACCGGGGACCGGGACAGGAGGCCCCAGATACGCAGTATTTT CASSHRGPGQEAPDTQYF TRBD1 TRBJ2-3 - TRBV4-2
TGTGCCAGCTCACCCGGGGAGTACTATGGCTACACCTTC CASSPGEYYGYTF - TRBJ1-2 - TRBV18
TGTGCCAGCTCACCACAGGCACAGGGCTGGAAGACCCAGTACTTC CASSPQAQGWKTQYF - TRBJ2-5 - TRBV18
TGTGCCAGCAGCAGAGAGACAGGGTATGGTGGCTACACCTTC CASSRETGYGGYTF TRBD1 TRBJ1-2 - TRBV7-9
TGTGCCATCTCGGACAGGGTTTTAGAGACCCAGTACTTC CAISDRVLETQYF TRBD1 TRBJ2-5 - TRBV6-6
TGTGCCAGTACCCGAGGAGGGGCAGGCCTTAACTATGGCTACACCTTC CASTRGGAGLNYGYTF - TRBJ1-2 few TRBV19
TGTGCCAGCAGCCATGGGGACAGCCTCTATGGCTACACCTTC CASSHGDSLYGYTF TRBD1 TRBJ1-2 - TRBV27
TGTGCCAGCCGGTCGTCCTACACTGAAGCTTTCTTT CASRSSYTEAFF - TRBJ1-1 - TRBV21-1
TGCGCCAGCAGCCCGGGACAGGCGAGCTCCTATAATTCACCCCTCCACTTT CASSPGQASSYNSPLHF TRBD1 TRBJ1-6 - TRBV5-1
TGTGCCAGCCCGACTAGCGGGGGGATCACAGATACGCAGTATTTT CASPTSGGITDTQYF TRBD2 TRBJ2-3 - TRBV2
TGTGCCAGCAGTTTATCGCCCTATGCGGAGACCCAGTACTTC CASSLSPYAETQYF - TRBJ2-5 - TRBV27
TGTGCCAGCAGTTCCTGGACTAGCGGAAACAATGAGCAGTTCTTC CASSSWTSGNNEQFF TRBD2 TRBJ2-1 - TRBV28
TGTGCCAGCAGCTTAGACGAGGGGGTGAACACTGAAGCTTTCTTT CASSLDEGVNTEAFF - TRBJ1-1 - TRBV11-1
TGTGCCAGCAGTTTGCTACAGGGAAGAAGAAAACTGTTTTTT CASSLLQGRRKLFF - TRBJ1-4 - TRBV28